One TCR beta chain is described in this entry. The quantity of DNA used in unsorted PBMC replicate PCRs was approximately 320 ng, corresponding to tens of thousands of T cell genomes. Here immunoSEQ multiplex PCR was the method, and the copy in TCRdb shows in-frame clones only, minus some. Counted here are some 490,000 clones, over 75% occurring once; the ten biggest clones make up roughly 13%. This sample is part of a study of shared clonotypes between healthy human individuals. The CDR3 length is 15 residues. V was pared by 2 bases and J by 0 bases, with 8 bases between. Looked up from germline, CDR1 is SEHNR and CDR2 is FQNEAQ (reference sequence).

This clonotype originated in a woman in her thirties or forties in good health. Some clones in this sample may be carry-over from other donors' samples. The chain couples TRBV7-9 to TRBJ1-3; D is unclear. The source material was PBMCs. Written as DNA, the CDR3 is TGTGCCAGCAGCTTACATGACAACTCTGGAAACACCATATATTTT. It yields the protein CASSLHDNSGNTIYF.